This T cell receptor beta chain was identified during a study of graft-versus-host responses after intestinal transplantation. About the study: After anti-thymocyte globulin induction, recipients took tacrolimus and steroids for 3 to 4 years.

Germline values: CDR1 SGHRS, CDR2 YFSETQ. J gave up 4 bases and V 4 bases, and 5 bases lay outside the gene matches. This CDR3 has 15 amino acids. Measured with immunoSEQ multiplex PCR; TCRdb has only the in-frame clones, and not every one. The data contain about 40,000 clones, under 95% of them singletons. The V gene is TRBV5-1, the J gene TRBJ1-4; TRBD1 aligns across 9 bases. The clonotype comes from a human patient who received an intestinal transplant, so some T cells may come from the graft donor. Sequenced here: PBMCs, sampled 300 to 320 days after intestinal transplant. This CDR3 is CASSQGTGLNEKLFF. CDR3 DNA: TGCGCCAGCAGCCAGGGGACAGGGCTTAATGAAAAACTGTTTTTT.